This T cell receptor (beta chain) is drawn from a study of cytomegalovirus exposure and HLA in healthy donors. A word on this clone: No antigen is known for it.

Germline V gives CDR1 PRHDT, CDR2 FYEKMQ (reference sequence). V lost 1 base, J lost 2 bases, and 5 bases stayed unmatched. The CDR3 length is 15 residues. Primers included in the PCR were 60 Vbeta and 13 Jbeta primers. Clones were sequenced by immunoSEQ multiplex PCR, and TCRdb holds only the in-frame ones, with some missing. The data show approximately 110,000 clones, around 77% seen once. Study findings and constraints: Looking again later, the authors saw that most CMV-associated TCR beta chains seemed HLA-restricted. Per a prior analysis, the majority of TCR beta V segments were productive roughly 87% or roughly 30% of the time.

Sequences were obtained from PBMCs. This TCR came from a woman aged 40 to 49 in good health and CMV-seropositive. The chain has TRBV13 and TRBJ2-7; 7 bases align to TRBD1. CDR3 sequence reads: CASSLVGGRAYEQYF. CDR3 nucleotide sequence: TGTGCCAGCAGCTTAGTAGGGGGCAGGGCCTACGAGCAGTACTTC.